The source of this TCR beta chain is a study of cytomegalovirus exposure and HLA in healthy donors. A multiplex PCR was run with 60 Vbeta primers and 13 Jbeta primers. The method was immunoSEQ multiplex PCR; TCRdb's version includes in-frame clones alone and lacks a portion of them. The profile shows about 94,000 clones, approximately 74% of them singletons. The V and J ends lost 0 bases and 8 bases respectively, with 16 bases between them. CDR1 is GTSNPN, CDR2 SVGIG, per germline (reference sequence). The CDR3 is 14 amino acids. The rearrangement uses TRBV30 and TRBJ1-2; possibly TRBD1 for D (6 bases). The sequence was obtained from a man younger than 40 in good health and CMV-seropositive. Sequences were obtained from PBMCs. In DNA form, the CDR3 reads TGTGCCTGGAGTGTGCGGACAGTCTATTCGGGCTACACCTTC. It is translated as CAWSVRTVYSGYTF.